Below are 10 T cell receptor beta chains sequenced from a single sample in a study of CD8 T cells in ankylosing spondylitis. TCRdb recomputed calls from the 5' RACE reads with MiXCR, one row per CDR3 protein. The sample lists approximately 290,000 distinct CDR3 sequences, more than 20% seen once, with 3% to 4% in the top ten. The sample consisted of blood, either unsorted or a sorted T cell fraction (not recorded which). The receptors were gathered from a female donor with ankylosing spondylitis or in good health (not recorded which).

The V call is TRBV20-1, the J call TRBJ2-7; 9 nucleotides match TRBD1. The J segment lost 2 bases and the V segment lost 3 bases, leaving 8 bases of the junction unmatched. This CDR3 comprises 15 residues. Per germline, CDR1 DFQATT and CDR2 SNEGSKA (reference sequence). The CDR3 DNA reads TGCAGTGCTAGTCTAACAGGGGGCCGAGCCTACGAGCAGTACTTC. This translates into CSASLTGGRAYEQYF.

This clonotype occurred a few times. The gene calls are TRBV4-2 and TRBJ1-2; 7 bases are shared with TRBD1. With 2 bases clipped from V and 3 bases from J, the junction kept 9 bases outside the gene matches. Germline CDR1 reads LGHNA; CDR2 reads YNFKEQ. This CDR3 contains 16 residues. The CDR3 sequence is CASSQHTGVSHYGYTF. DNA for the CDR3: TGTGCCAGCAGCCAACATACAGGGGTCTCTCACTATGGCTACACCTTC.

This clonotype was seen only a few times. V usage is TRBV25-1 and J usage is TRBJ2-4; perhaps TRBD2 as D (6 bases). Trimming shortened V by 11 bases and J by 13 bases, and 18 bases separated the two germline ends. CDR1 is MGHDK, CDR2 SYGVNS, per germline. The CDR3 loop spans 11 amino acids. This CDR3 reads CAHLRRDDQYF. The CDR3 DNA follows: TGTGCCCACCTTCGGCGGGACGACCAGTACTTC.

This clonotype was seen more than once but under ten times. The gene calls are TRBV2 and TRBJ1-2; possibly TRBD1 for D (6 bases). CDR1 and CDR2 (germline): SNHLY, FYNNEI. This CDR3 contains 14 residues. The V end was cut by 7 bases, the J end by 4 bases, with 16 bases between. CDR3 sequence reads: CASTHRVVGYGYTF. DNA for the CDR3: TGTGCCAGCACCCACAGGGTAGTGGGCTATGGCTACACCTTC.

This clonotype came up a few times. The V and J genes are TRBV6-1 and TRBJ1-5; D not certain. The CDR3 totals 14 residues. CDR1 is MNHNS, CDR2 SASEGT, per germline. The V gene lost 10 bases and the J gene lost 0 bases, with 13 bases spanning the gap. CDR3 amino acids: CATALRDSNQPQHF. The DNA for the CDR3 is TGTGCCACCGCCTTAAGGGATAGCAATCAGCCCCAGCATTTT.

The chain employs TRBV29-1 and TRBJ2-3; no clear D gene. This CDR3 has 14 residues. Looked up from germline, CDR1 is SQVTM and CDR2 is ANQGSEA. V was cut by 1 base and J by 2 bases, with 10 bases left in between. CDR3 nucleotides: TGCAGCGTTGAAGCAGGCCTTCACACAGATACGCAGTATTTT. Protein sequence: CSVEAGLHTDTQYF.

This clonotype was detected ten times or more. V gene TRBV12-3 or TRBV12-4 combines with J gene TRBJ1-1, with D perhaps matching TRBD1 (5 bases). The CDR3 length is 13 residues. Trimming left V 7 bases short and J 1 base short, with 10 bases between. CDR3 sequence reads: CASTLTGNTEAFF. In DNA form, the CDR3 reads TGTGCCAGCACCCTCACAGGGAACACTGAAGCTTTCTTT.

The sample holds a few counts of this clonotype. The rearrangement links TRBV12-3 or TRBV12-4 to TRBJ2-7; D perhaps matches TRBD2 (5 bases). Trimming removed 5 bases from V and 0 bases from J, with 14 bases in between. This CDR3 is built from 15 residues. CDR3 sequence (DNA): TGTGCCAGCAGTCCCGCTGGCGGGCACTCCTACGAGCAGTACTTC. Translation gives CASSPAGGHSYEQYF.

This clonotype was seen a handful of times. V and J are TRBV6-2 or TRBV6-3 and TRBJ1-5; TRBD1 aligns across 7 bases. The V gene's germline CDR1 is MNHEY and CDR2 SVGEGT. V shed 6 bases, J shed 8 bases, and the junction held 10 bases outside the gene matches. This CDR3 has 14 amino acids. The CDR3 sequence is CASRTPGGWEPQHF. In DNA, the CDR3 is TGTGCCAGCAGGACCCCAGGGGGTTGGGAGCCCCAGCATTTT.

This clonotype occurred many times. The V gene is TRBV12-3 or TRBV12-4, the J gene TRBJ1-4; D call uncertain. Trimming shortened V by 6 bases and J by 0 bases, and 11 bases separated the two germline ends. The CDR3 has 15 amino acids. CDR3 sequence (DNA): TGTGCCAGCAGATTCCACAGTGCAACTAATGAAAAACTGTTTTTT. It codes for CASRFHSATNEKLFF.